Below, 22 T cell receptor beta chains from the same sample are listed, as sequenced in a study of CXCR3-negative and CXCR3-positive naive CD8 T cells. The study made its TRB cDNA libraries by 5' RACE, adding UMI labels. TCRdb reanalyzed the 5' RACE reads, giving one entry per CDR3 protein sequence and no DNA. The table lists around 90,000 distinct CDR3 sequences. Sequenced input: naive CXCR3- CD8+ T cells from blood. Subset meaning: CD45RO-CCR7+CD27+CD95- naive CD8+ T cells lacking CXCR3 (TNR3-). The receptors originated from a human donor in good health. Some clones in this sample may be carry-over from other donors' samples.

The CDR3: CSADRVNYGYTF. This chain uses TRBV29-1 with TRBJ1-2. The V gene's germline CDR1 is SQVTM and CDR2 ANQGSEA. The CDR3 is 12 amino acids.

The rearrangement uses TRBV5-1 and TRBJ2-7; TCRdb's D call of TRBD2 is untestable without DNA. The V gene's germline CDR1 is SGHRS and CDR2 YFSETQ. CDR3 length: 14 residues. Here the CDR3 reads CASSDRDYSYEQYF.

The chain employs TRBV5-1 and TRBJ1-1. The CDR3 covers 13 residues. The V gene's germline CDR1 is SGHRS and CDR2 YFSETQ. The CDR3: CASSWSGNTEAFF.

This rearrangement joins TRBV7-6 to TRBJ2-1; TCRdb picks TRBD1, but there is no DNA to check that call. Germline V gene sequence: CDR1 SGHVS, CDR2 FNYEAQ. This CDR3 is built from 16 residues. CDR3 loop: CASSLAYGGRENEQFF.

The chain has TRBV29-1 and TRBJ2-2; TCRdb indicates TRBD2, and absent DNA this call remains unverified. The CDR3 extends over 14 amino acids. The germline V gene has CDR1 SQVTM and CDR2 ANQGSEA. The CDR3 sequence is CSGLAGASTGELFF.

The chain employs TRBV29-1 and TRBJ2-3; the TCRdb D gene call, TRBD1, has no DNA to confirm it. The length of the CDR3 is 15 residues. Germline assignment: CDR1 SQVTM and CDR2 ANQGSEA. CDR3 in amino acids: CSVEGQGAHTDTQYF.

CDR3 sequence: CSAIPGNQRAGYTF. This chain connects TRBV29-1 to TRBJ1-2; TCRdb indicates TRBD1, and absent DNA this call remains unverified. The germline V gene has CDR1 SQVTM and CDR2 ANQGSEA. The CDR3 has 14 amino acids.

The V and J genes are TRBV10-3 and TRBJ2-1. CDR3 size: 12 residues. Germline CDR1 reads ENHRY; CDR2 reads SYGVKD. The CDR3 region is CAISETSDEQFF.

This chain uses TRBV9 with TRBJ2-1; TCRdb designates TRBD2, a call that cannot be tested without DNA. Germline CDR1 and CDR2: SGDLS and YYNGEE. CDR3 length: 15 residues. The CDR3 sequence is CASSPGTSRDNEQLF.

This chain joins TRBV14 and TRBJ2-7. The germline V gene has CDR1 SGHDN and CDR2 FVKESK. The CDR3 extends over 14 amino acids. CDR3 in amino acids: CASSQDPSSYEQYF.

This clonotype ranks as medium-sized (0.01 to 0.1%) in terms of frequency. This chain joins TRBV20-1 and TRBJ2-2; TCRdb proposes TRBD1, but this gene call is untestable without DNA. CDR3 size: 16 residues. The germline V gene has CDR1 DFQATT and CDR2 SNEGSKA (reference sequence). CDR3 in amino acids: CSARENHRGSTGELFF.

The V call is TRBV7-9, the J call TRBJ1-1; TCRdb calls TRBD1, which cannot be checked without DNA. The CDR3 extends over 13 amino acids. The germline V gene has CDR1 SEHNR and CDR2 FQNEAQ (reference sequence). The CDR3 spells CASSLTGEAEAFF.

J is TRBJ2-2 and V is TRBV7-6. Germline V gene data show CDR1 as SGHVS and CDR2 as FNYEAQ. The CDR3 sequence is 14 residues long. CDR3 in amino acids: CASSFPTTAGELFF. The whole variable domain, filled in from reference TRBV7-6 and TRBJ2-2, reads GAGVSQSPRYKVTKRGQDVALRCDPISGHVSLYWYRQALGQGPEFLTYFNYEAQQDKSGLPNDRFSAERPEGSISTLTIQRTEQRDSAMYRCASSFPTTAGELFFGEGSRLTVL.

The chain couples TRBV27 to TRBJ2-1; TCRdb's D call of TRBD2 is untestable without DNA. Germline V lookup: CDR1 MNHEY, CDR2 SMNVEV (reference sequence). This CDR3 is built from 16 residues. The CDR3 reads CASQPWRGVNDNEQFF.

The chain links TRBV29-1 to TRBJ2-1. CDR3 length: 13 residues. Per the germline V gene, CDR1 is SQVTM and CDR2 is ANQGSEA. CDR3: CSGHLLSYNEQFF.

The V gene is TRBV6-4, the J gene TRBJ2-2; there is no DNA to check the TCRdb D call of TRBD2. The germline gives CDR1 MRHNA, CDR2 SNTAGT. The CDR3 consists of 16 residues. The CDR3 region is CASSASAGEGTGELFF.

This rearrangement joins TRBV29-1 to TRBJ1-4; TCRdb names TRBD1, which stays unverified in the absence of DNA. This CDR3 spans 13 amino acids. Germline V gene data show CDR1 as SQVTM and CDR2 as ANQGSEA. This CDR3 reads CSVRRGPSEKLFF.

This rearrangement joins TRBV7-9 to TRBJ2-7. The CDR3 sequence is 13 residues long. Per the germline V gene, CDR1 is SEHNR and CDR2 is FQNEAQ (reference sequence). CDR3: CASSLGQFYEQYF.

The V gene is TRBV6-5, the J gene TRBJ1-1; TCRdb's D call of TRBD1 is untestable without DNA. From germline, CDR1 is MNHEY and CDR2 SVGAGI. The CDR3 runs to 14 residues. The CDR3 here is CASTPDRRNTEAFF.

CDR3 loop: CSAPSQVVSYSEQFF. The V and J genes are TRBV20-1 and TRBJ2-1; TCRdb names TRBD1, which stays unverified in the absence of DNA. Germline CDR1 and CDR2: DFQATT and SNEGSKA (reference sequence). The CDR3 covers 15 residues.

V gene TRBV7-2 combines with J gene TRBJ1-2; the D gene TCRdb calls, TRBD1, cannot be checked with no DNA. Germline CDR1 and CDR2: SGHTA and FQGNSA. The CDR3 totals 16 residues. The CDR3 spells CASSLELQGSNYGYTF.

The chain carries TRBV29-1 and TRBJ2-1. From germline, CDR1 is SQVTM and CDR2 ANQGSEA. The CDR3 is 14 amino acids. The CDR3 reads CSVEDNGLGNEQFF.